The rows below give T cell receptor beta chains drawn from one sample of a study of blood T cell repertoires in COVID-19. Generated by immunoSEQ multiplex PCR, the TCRdb table keeps only in-frame clones and is missing some. The sample has 170,000 or so clones, approximately 87% seen once. The sequencing sample was made of peripheral blood. The receptors shown here come from a woman in her late teens or twenties who had recovered from COVID-19. Both conserved end residues are part of each CDR3. Each record gives: CDR3 length, J gene, V gene, clone size, D gene, CDR3 protein, CDR3 DNA. A D gene is named only where the DNA matches it firmly. A row's size may be missing; if present it is once, few, many or a size class.

CDR3 length: 13
J gene: TRBJ1-2
V gene: TRBV24-1
clone size: NA
D gene: TRBD1
CDR3 protein: CATSATGNYGYTF
CDR3 DNA: TGTGCCACCAGTGCGACAGGGAACTATGGCTACACCTTC

CDR3 length: 14
J gene: TRBJ1-1
V gene: TRBV3-1/TRBV3-2
clone size: few
D gene: NA
CDR3 protein: CASSQGASNTEAFF
CDR3 DNA: TGTGCCAGCAGCCAAGGGGCTTCGAACACTGAAGCTTTCTTT

CDR3 length: 15
J gene: TRBJ1-6
V gene: TRBV5-1
clone size: NA
D gene: NA
CDR3 protein: CASSISSGANSPLHF
CDR3 DNA: TGCGCCAGCAGCATAAGTTCCGGAGCCAATTCACCCCTCCACTTT

CDR3 length: 13
J gene: TRBJ2-1
V gene: TRBV3-1/TRBV3-2
clone size: NA
D gene: TRBD2
CDR3 protein: CASTSGRAGEQFF
CDR3 DNA: TGTGCCAGCACCAGCGGGAGGGCAGGTGAGCAGTTCTTC

CDR3 length: 15
J gene: TRBJ1-4
V gene: TRBV19
clone size: NA
D gene: TRBD1
CDR3 protein: CASSPAWQGGEKLFF
CDR3 DNA: TGTGCCAGTAGTCCCGCGTGGCAGGGGGGAGAAAAACTGTTTTTT

CDR3 length: 17
J gene: TRBJ1-1
V gene: TRBV27
clone size: NA
D gene: TRBD1
CDR3 protein: CASSLNPIGRGHTEAFF
CDR3 DNA: TGTGCCAGCAGTTTAAACCCCATAGGCAGGGGGCATACTGAAGCTTTCTTT

CDR3 length: 16
J gene: TRBJ1-5
V gene: TRBV7-9
clone size: NA
D gene: NA
CDR3 protein: CASSLGARGINQPQHF
CDR3 DNA: TGTGCCAGCAGCTTAGGGGCCAGGGGCATCAATCAGCCCCAGCATTTT

CDR3 length: 15
J gene: TRBJ2-1
V gene: TRBV19
clone size: NA
D gene: TRBD2
CDR3 protein: CASSTGLASYNEQFF
CDR3 DNA: TGTGCCAGTAGCACCGGACTAGCCTCCTACAATGAGCAGTTCTTC

CDR3 length: 17
J gene: TRBJ1-2
V gene: TRBV28
clone size: NA
D gene: TRBD1
CDR3 protein: CASRWPPGQRGDYGYTF
CDR3 DNA: TGTGCCAGCAGGTGGCCGCCGGGACAGCGAGGGGACTATGGCTACACCTTC

CDR3 length: 16
J gene: TRBJ2-1
V gene: TRBV5-1
clone size: NA
D gene: TRBD2
CDR3 protein: CASSTQLAGESDEQFF
CDR3 DNA: TGCGCCAGCAGCACGCAACTAGCGGGAGAATCGGATGAGCAGTTCTTC